The 7 T cell receptor beta chains below were found in one sample sequenced in a study of T cells in Graves' hyperthyroidism and ophthalmopathy. RNA transcripts served as the template for amplifying TCR beta CDR3 regions. First-round RT-PCR with HTBI primers amplified the TCR CDR3 region. TCRdb reprocessed the multiplex PCR reads with MiXCR, giving one entry per CDR3 protein. The sample shows almost 600,000 distinct CDR3 sequences, more than 11% of them seen only once. The sequenced sample was blood. These receptor sequences come from a woman in her thirties with Graves' hyperthyroidism that later progressed to Graves' ophthalmopathy.

This clonotype was counted between two and nine times. The chain uses TRBV28 and TRBJ2-1; D ambiguous. Germline V gene sequence: CDR1 MDHEN, CDR2 SYDVKM. V was cut by 1 base and J by 9 bases, with 7 bases left in between. The CDR3 consists of 12 residues. The CDR3 nucleotides read TGTGCCAGCAGTTTATCAGTCCTTGAGCAGTTCTTC. Translation: CASSLSVLEQFF.

This clonotype has a count of ten or more. V gene TRBV3-1 combines with J gene TRBJ2-3, with D uncertain. Germline V CDR1 and CDR2: LGHDT, YNNKEL (reference sequence). Trimming shortened V by 2 bases and J by 2 bases, and 8 bases separated the two germline ends. CDR3 length equals 14 residues. The CDR3 nucleotides are TGTGCCAGCAGCCAAAACAGCAACACAGATACGCAGTATTTT. Translation: CASSQNSNTDTQYF.

The chain joins TRBV12-3 or TRBV12-4 to TRBJ2-3; D might be TRBD2 (5 bases). The V end lost 0 bases, the J end lost 2 bases, and 9 bases lay between the germline ends. The CDR3 runs to 15 residues. CDR3 loop: CASSLAGAITDTQYF. CDR3 coding DNA: TGTGCCAGCAGTTTAGCGGGAGCCATCACAGATACGCAGTATTTT.

This clonotype was recorded many times. This chain joins TRBV7-9 and TRBJ1-5; 10 bases line up with TRBD1. The CDR3 has 14 residues. Unmatched junction bases numbered 9, after V lost 7 bases and J lost 9 bases. CDR1 is SEHNR, CDR2 FQNEAQ, per germline (reference sequence). The chain's CDR3 is CASIGTGASGPQHF. DNA for the CDR3: TGTGCCAGCATCGGGACAGGGGCTTCGGGGCCCCAGCATTTT.

This clonotype was counted ten times or more. The chain uses TRBV2 and TRBJ1-2; D is unresolved. V gave up 7 bases and J gave up 8 bases, with 23 bases separating them. This CDR3 is built from 15 residues. CDR1 is SNHLY and CDR2 is FYNNEI in the germline V gene. Written as DNA, the CDR3 is TGTGCCAGCATTGGGTCGGAGGGAGGCGGCGACGGCTACACCTTC. Protein: CASIGSEGGGDGYTF.

The chain uses TRBV7-9 and TRBJ1-1; D not certain. This CDR3 comprises 15 residues. Germline V CDR1 and CDR2: SEHNR, FQNEAQ (reference sequence). V was pared by 5 bases and J by 3 bases, with 16 bases between. This CDR3 is CASSPLAIGDTEAFF. CDR3 nucleotide sequence: TGTGCCAGCAGCCCGCTTGCCATTGGGGACACTGAAGCTTTCTTT.

This clonotype was counted between two and nine times. This chain connects TRBV27 to TRBJ2-7; D unclear. This CDR3 contains 13 residues. V was clipped by 2 bases and J by 4 bases, with 9 bases between them. Per the germline V gene, CDR1 is MNHEY and CDR2 is SMNVEV (reference sequence). In nucleotides, the CDR3 is TGTGCCAGCAGTTTAGGGCAGTATTACGAGCAGTACTTC. Amino acid sequence: CASSLGQYYEQYF.